This T cell receptor (beta chain) was sequenced in a study of blood T cell repertoires in COVID-19. The wider study: Sites in the United States, Italy and Spain provided acute and convalescent COVID-19 samples. T cells, B-cell-depleted T cells, or PBMCs supplied cDNA or gDNA.

Under the authors' procedure: Reference gene primers were amplified, and this amplification served to estimate nucleated cell counts. Data came from immunoSEQ multiplex PCR; TCRdb stores just in-frame clones and leaves some out. V and J calls and clone size are as listed in that table; D and trimming were resolved from the DNA. This repertoire shows 250,000 to 300,000 clones, approximately 82% found once; its top ten account for about 4.5%. CDR3 length: 15 amino acids. The ends lost 5 bases at V and 3 bases at J; junction bases unmatched: 7. Germline lookup yields CDR1 SGHTA and CDR2 FQGTGA. The clonotype comes from a man in his 60s who had recovered from COVID-19. Specimen: peripheral blood. The V gene is TRBV7-3, the J gene TRBJ1-3, with 7 positions matching TRBD1. Here the CDR3 DNA reads TGTGCCAGCAGCCTTACAGGGGCGGATGGAAACACCATATATTTT. This codes for CASSLTGADGNTIYF.